One sample yielded the 26 T cell receptor beta chains listed below, sequenced in a study of tissue T cells after allogeneic stem cell transplantation. TCRdb keeps only in-frame clones here, not all; method: immunoSEQ multiplex PCR. The data contain approximately 50,000 clones, roughly 73% of them singletons. Material: sorted cells pooled from one or two spleens. The source is a pool of C57BL/6 mice in good health.

As regards this clone: Gene labels here are mouse ones. The read finishes 1 residue shy of the CDR3 end, and the germline J gene is used to complete it. The J gene is TRBJ1-4, the V gene TRBV2, with 9 bases that match TRBD1. The junction had 5 bases not matched to a gene; V was cut back by 0 bases and J by 3 bases. Germline assignment: CDR1 LGHNA and CDR2 YSYQKL. CDR3 size: 17 residues. The CDR3 is CASSQDGGQGPNERLFF. Incomplete CDR3 DNA: TGTGCCAGCAGCCAAGATGGGGGACAGGGACCCAACGAAAGATTATTT.

With regard to this clone: An end of the junction does not agree with germline; a read error may underlie this. Gene names and germline match the mouse. The read terminates 1 residue ahead of where the CDR3 ends, so the germline J gene completes it. V is TRBV13-2 and J is TRBJ1-4, with D possibly TRBD1 on 5 matching bases. Looked up from germline, CDR1 is NNHNN and CDR2 is SYGAGS (reference sequence). This CDR3 is 14 amino acids long. CDR3 residues: CAGGPGTENERLFF. The CDR3 bases that were read are TGTGCCGGCGGGCCCGGGACGGAAAACGAAAGATTATTT.

As to this clone: Gene names and germline match the mouse. The read ends 1 residue shy of where the CDR3 ends; the end is completed using the germline J gene. This chain links TRBV15 with TRBJ1-1, with D perhaps TRBD1 (6 bases). Germline V lookup: CDR1 SGHND, CDR2 FRSKSL. The V and J ends lost 2 bases and 9 bases respectively, with 10 bases between them. CDR3 length: 12 residues. CDR3 DNA (partial): TGTGCCAGCAGTTTATGGGACAATCAAGTCTTC. Translation: CASSLWDNQVF. The whole CDR3 protein reads CASSLWDNQVFF.

This clone has a single count. Genes and germline come from the mouse. The observed sequence ends 1 residue before the CDR3 terminus, with the missing tail filled in from the germline J gene. The chain uses TRBV26 and TRBJ1-1; TRBD1 matches 7 bases. CDR3 length equals 13 residues. The germline V gene has CDR1 KGHPV and CDR2 FQNQEV (reference sequence). The trim removed 3 bases at V and 4 bases at J, leaving 2 bases unmatched. Incomplete CDR3 DNA: TGTGCCAGCAGTCTCAGGGGGTCCACAGAAGTCTTC. This translates into CASSLRGSTEVF. The entire CDR3 protein is CASSLRGSTEVFF.

Note on this clone: Germline and genes: mouse. The read stops 1 residue short of the end of the CDR3; the missing end is completed from the germline J gene. V usage is TRBV5 and J usage is TRBJ2-5; possibly TRBD2 for D (6 bases). Germline V gives CDR1 LGHNA, CDR2 YNLKQL (reference sequence). Trimming pared 3 bases from V and 0 bases from J, leaving 7 bases between. CDR3 size: 14 residues. CDR3: CASSHWGNQDTQYF. CDR3 DNA (partial): TGTGCCAGCAGCCACTGGGGTAACCAAGACACCCAGTAC.

Turning to this clone: Germline and genes here are mouse. The read stops 1 residue short of the end of the CDR3; the missing end is completed from the germline J gene. J is TRBJ2-7 and V is TRBV16; 7 bases are shared with TRBD2. The ends lost 1 base at V and 0 bases at J; junction bases unmatched: 3. This CDR3 comprises 15 residues. Germline values: CDR1 SGHSA, CDR2 FRNQAP. CDR3 sequence reads: CASSLGGLVSYEQYF. Partial CDR3 DNA: TGTGCAAGCAGCTTAGGAGGACTGGTCTCCTATGAACAGTAC. The full variable domain, in which reference TRBV16 and TRBJ2-7 provide the parts outside the CDR3, is NAGVIQTPRHKVTGKGQEATLWCEPISGHSAVFWYRQTIVQGLEFLTYFRNQAPIDDSGMPKERFSAQMPNQSHSTLKIQSTQPQDSAVYLCASSLGGLVSYEQYFGPGTRLTVL.

In its sample, this clone was seen a few times. Genes here carry mouse names. The read stops 1 residue short of the end of the CDR3; the missing end is completed from the germline J gene. The chain uses TRBV12-2 and TRBJ1-5; D gene unclear. CDR1 is SGHLS, CDR2 HYDKME, per germline. V was trimmed by 1 base and J by 1 base, leaving 7 bases between them. This CDR3 has 14 amino acids. The CDR3 protein is CASSLHINNQAPLF. The CDR3 bases that were read are TGTGCCAGCTCTCTGCACATAAACAACCAGGCTCCGCTT.

A remark on this clone: All gene names here are mouse names. From the germline J gene comes the end of the CDR3, since the read stops 1 residue before it. V usage is TRBV13-3 and J usage is TRBJ1-2, with 7 bases aligning to TRBD1. J gave up 5 bases and V 4 bases, and 8 bases lay outside the gene matches. The CDR3 sequence is 14 residues long. CDR1 is NNHDY, CDR2 SYVADS, per germline. Partial CDR3 DNA: TGTGCCAGCAGTCAACAGGGGATGGGTTCCGACTACACC. This sequence encodes CASSQQGMGSDYT. The full-length CDR3 reads as CASSQQGMGSDYTF.

For this clone: The genes are named according to mouse. Read data end 1 residue before the CDR3 end; the end is taken from the germline J gene. The chain recombines TRBV19 with TRBJ1-3; TRBD1 matches at 7 bases. CDR3 length equals 13 residues. Germline V CDR1 and CDR2: FNHDT, SITEND (reference sequence). Losses at the gene ends were 4 bases for V and 4 bases for J; bases not matched to a gene: 2. CDR3 bases read: TGTGCCAGCAGTTCAGGGGGAGGAAATACGCTCTAT. Its protein is CASSSGGGNTLY. In full, the CDR3 is CASSSGGGNTLYF.

Of note for this clone: Genes and germline come from the mouse. The read ends 1 residue before the CDR3 terminus; that terminus is restored from the germline J gene. Distinct nucleotide sequences in the sample also encode this CDR3. The genes are TRBV13-1 and TRBJ2-7; 12 bases fit TRBD2. CDR3 size: 13 residues. Germline V CDR1 and CDR2: NSHNY, SYGAGN. With V trimmed by 5 bases and J by 3 bases, 0 bases remained unmatched. The CDR3 loop is CASRDWGGYEQYF. The CDR3 bases that were read are TGTGCCAGCAGGGACTGGGGGGGCTATGAACAGTAC.

Of note for this clone: Gene names follow the mouse nomenclature. The sequence runs out 1 residue before the end of the CDR3; the remainder is reconstructed from the germline J gene. This sequence joins TRBV13-1 and TRBJ1-5, with D possibly being TRBD1 (6 bases). The CDR3 extends over 14 amino acids. CDR1 and CDR2 (germline): NSHNY, SYGAGN. Trimming pared 1 base from V and 2 bases from J, leaving 7 bases between. CDR3 DNA, as far as it was read: TGTGCCAGCAGTGATCGGGGGCACAACCAGGCTCCGCTT. It codes for CASSDRGHNQAPL. The whole CDR3 is CASSDRGHNQAPLF.

Concerning this clone: The gene names here belong to mouse. The read ends 1 residue before the CDR3 terminus; that terminus is restored from the germline J gene. The V call is TRBV13-2, the J call TRBJ2-4; TRBD2 agrees at 8 bases. The V and J ends lost 1 base and 0 bases, in that order; junction bases with no gene match: 4. Germline CDR1 and CDR2: NNHNN and SYGAGS (reference sequence). The CDR3 spans 16 residues. CDR3 loop: CASGDSGGPSQNTLYF. Incomplete CDR3 DNA: TGTGCCAGCGGTGATTCTGGGGGGCCTAGTCAAAACACCTTGTAC.

This clone was found once. The genes and germline here are from mouse. The part of the CDR3 DNA that was read is TGTGCCAGCAGTGATGGGGGTCAAGACACCCAGTAC. This sequence encodes CASSDGGQDTQY. The complete CDR3 sequence is CASSDGGQDTQYF. The gene calls are TRBV13-3 and TRBJ2-5; D remains unclear. Sequencing ends 1 residue short of the CDR3 end; the germline J gene provides the rest. The CDR3 has 13 amino acids. Germline V CDR1 and CDR2: NNHDY, SYVADS. The V gene lost 0 bases and the J gene lost 3 bases, with 5 bases spanning the gap.

This clone was observed a few times. The gene names given are mouse names. The read ends 1 residue shy of where the CDR3 ends; the end is completed using the germline J gene. The chain joins TRBV16 to TRBJ2-7; 10 bases fit TRBD1. The CDR3 has 14 amino acids. The germline CDR1 and CDR2 sequences are SGHSA and FRNQAP. V gave up 5 bases and J gave up 2 bases; unmatched junction bases: 3. The part of the CDR3 DNA that was read is TGTGCAAGCAGCCTGACAGGGGGCCCCTATGAACAGTAC. Translation gives CASSLTGGPYEQY. The whole CDR3 reads CASSLTGGPYEQYF.

A word on this clone: Germline and genes here are mouse. The DNA ends 1 residue before the CDR3 does, and the rest of the CDR3 is filled in from the germline J gene. Other nucleotide sequences in the sample specify the same CDR3. The rearrangement links TRBV31 to TRBJ2-7; D is unresolved. Germline V gene sequence: CDR1 GKSSPN, CDR2 SITVG. The CDR3 is 11 residues long. The V end was cut by 0 bases, the J end by 7 bases, with 7 bases between. Incomplete CDR3 DNA: TGTGCCTGGAGTCTAGACTACGAACAGTAC. The encoded protein is CAWSLDYEQY. The complete CDR3 sequence is CAWSLDYEQYF.

Turning to this clone: The genes are named according to mouse. With the read ending 1 residue before the CDR3 end, the germline J gene is used to fill in that end. V usage is TRBV13-3 and J usage is TRBJ2-7, with 12 bases identical to TRBD1. V was pared by 4 bases and J by 7 bases, with 6 bases of the junction left unmatched. Germline-derived CDR1 and CDR2 are NNHDY and SYVADS. This CDR3 is built from 14 residues. Partial CDR3 DNA: TGTGCCAGCAGTTCGGGGACAGGGGGCCGGGAACAGTAC. Its protein is CASSSGTGGREQY. From start to end, the CDR3 is CASSSGTGGREQYF.

This clone has only one observation. Mouse germline and gene names are used. The read is 1 residue too short to cover the CDR3 end, so that end is filled in from the germline J gene. The rearrangement links TRBV13-2 to TRBJ1-1; 10 bases line up with TRBD1. This CDR3 contains 16 residues. Germline V gene sequence: CDR1 NNHNN, CDR2 SYGAGS (reference sequence). The V and J ends lost 0 bases and 0 bases, in that order; junction bases with no gene match: 2. Partial CDR3 DNA: TGTGCCAGCGGTGATGCCGGACAGGGGGCAAACACAGAAGTCTTC. This gives the protein CASGDAGQGANTEVF. The entire CDR3 reads CASGDAGQGANTEVFF.

Regarding this clone: Gene names and germline match the mouse. The read terminates 1 residue ahead of where the CDR3 ends, so the germline J gene completes it. The chain joins TRBV13-2 to TRBJ2-5, with TRBD1 as a possible D gene (7 bases). V dropped 1 base and J dropped 2 bases, with 8 bases sitting between them. CDR1 and CDR2 (germline): NNHNN, SYGAGS (reference sequence). This CDR3 is built from 14 residues. The CDR3 bases that were read are TGTGCCAGCGGTGATAGGGGGCGCCAAGACACCCAGTAC. Protein product: CASGDRGRQDTQY. The complete CDR3 protein is CASGDRGRQDTQYF.

This clone was detected only a few times. The genes are named according to mouse. The read comes to an end 1 residue before the CDR3 does, leaving the germline J gene to fill in the end. The rearrangement joins TRBV12-2 to TRBJ2-7; 10 bases match TRBD1. The CDR3 is 15 amino acids. Germline CDR1 reads SGHLS; CDR2 reads HYDKME. Trimming took 2 bases from V and 2 from J; bases not matched to a gene: 5. The sequenced part of the CDR3 DNA is TGTGCCAGCTCTCCCTGGGACAGGGGTACCTATGAACAGTAC. Protein product: CASSPWDRGTYEQY. From start to end, the CDR3 is CASSPWDRGTYEQYF.

As concerns this clone: Germline and genes here are mouse. The DNA ends 1 residue before the CDR3 does, and the rest of the CDR3 is filled in from the germline J gene. The rearrangement joins TRBV5 to TRBJ2-3; TRBD2 might be the D (7 bases). The V gene lost 0 bases and the J gene lost 1 base, with 8 bases spanning the gap. Germline CDR1 is LGHNA and CDR2 is YNLKQL (reference sequence). The CDR3 loop spans 15 amino acids. The DNA read from the CDR3 is TGTGCCAGCAGCCAAGAAGGGGGGCGTGCAGAAACGCTGTAT. As protein: CASSQEGGRAETLY. In full, the CDR3 is CASSQEGGRAETLYF.

In regard to this clone: Mouse gene names and germline throughout. The CDR3 goes on 1 residue after the read ends, and that part is filled in from the germline J gene. The chain links TRBV15 to TRBJ1-1, with a tentative D call TRBD1 (5 bases). CDR1 and CDR2 from the germline V gene are SGHND and FRSKSL. The V end was cut by 6 bases, the J end by 0 bases, with 8 bases between. There are 13 residues in the CDR3. CDR3 DNA, as far as it was read: TGTGCCAGCAGGGACAATGCAAACACAGAAGTCTTC. Encoded protein: CASRDNANTEVF. The full CDR3 protein is CASRDNANTEVFF.

To note about this clone: Mouse names are used for the genes. Coverage ceases 1 residue before the CDR3 finishes, and the germline J gene fills in the end. This chain connects TRBV12-1 to TRBJ1-3, with a weak D call TRBD1 (5 bases). Trimming shortened V by 3 bases and J by 0 bases, and 8 bases separated the two germline ends. The CDR3 consists of 14 residues. Germline CDR1 is SGHSN and CDR2 is HYEKVE. The part of the CDR3 DNA that was read is TGTGCCAGCTCTGTCAGGGATTCTGGAAATACGCTCTAT. Protein sequence: CASSVRDSGNTLY. The CDR3 in full is CASSVRDSGNTLYF.

A remark on this clone: Mouse gene names and germline throughout. Read coverage stops 1 residue before the CDR3 terminus; the germline J gene supplies the remainder. V usage is TRBV20 and J usage is TRBJ2-3, with 11 positions matching TRBD2. The CDR3 covers 14 residues. Germline CDR1 is GFQATS and CDR2 is STVNSAI. The trim removed 5 bases at V and 3 bases at J, leaving 4 bases unmatched. The CDR3 bases that were read are TGTGGTGCTTCTGACTGGGGGGGGGCAGAAACGCTGTAT. Translation: CGASDWGGAETLY. The full CDR3 protein is CGASDWGGAETLYF. The complete variable domain, with remaining parts taken from reference TRBV20 and TRBJ2-3, reads GALVYQYPRRTICKSGTSMRMECQAVGFQATSVAWYRQSPQKTFELIALSTVNSAIKYEQNFTQEKFPISHPNLSFSSMTVLNAYLEDRGLYLCGASDWGGAETLYFGSGTRLTVL.

Details on this clone: These gene names are mouse names. The read gets to within 1 residue of the CDR3 end, and the germline J gene fills in the rest. V usage is TRBV14 and J usage is TRBJ1-1; 9 nucleotides line up with TRBD1. This CDR3 is built from 14 residues. V was clipped by 5 bases and J by 1 base; unmatched bases: 3. Germline V gene lookup returns CDR1 SGHDT and CDR2 FRDEAV. The sequenced CDR3 bases are TGTGCCAGCAGGCCGACAGGGGGGAACACAGAAGTCTTC. Encoded protein: CASRPTGGNTEVF. The whole CDR3 sequence is CASRPTGGNTEVFF.

The sample holds a few counts of this clone. All gene names here are mouse names. The read falls 1 residue short of the CDR3 end, and the missing part is taken from the germline J gene. V and J are TRBV31 and TRBJ2-2; possible D gene TRBD1, 5 bases. The V end lost 0 bases, the J end lost 1 base, and 6 bases lay between the germline ends. This CDR3 is built from 14 residues. Germline V gene lookup returns CDR1 GKSSPN and CDR2 SITVG. This chain's CDR3 is CAWSLGENTGQLYF. CDR3 DNA, as far as it was read: TGTGCCTGGAGTCTAGGGGAAAACACCGGGCAGCTCTAC.

A word on this clone: All gene names here are mouse names. The read falls 1 residue short of the CDR3 end, and the missing part is taken from the germline J gene. The chain recombines TRBV13-2 with TRBJ2-7, with 10 bases fitting TRBD2. The V gene end was trimmed by 2 bases and the J gene end by 5 bases; junction bases not matched to a gene: 4. The CDR3 covers 14 residues. Looked up from germline, CDR1 is NNHNN and CDR2 is SYGAGS (reference sequence). This chain's CDR3 is CASGEDWGRDEQYF. CDR3 bases read: TGTGCCAGCGGTGAGGACTGGGGGAGGGATGAACAGTAC.